This T cell receptor (beta chain) was found in a study of T cell repertoires and HLA-DP antigens. Germline values: CDR1 SGHAT, CDR2 FQNNGV. The trim removed 3 bases at V and 6 bases at J, leaving 7 bases unmatched. CDR3 length: 15 residues. The data were produced by immunoSEQ multiplex PCR, yet TCRdb's version contains in-frame clones alone and is incomplete. The data contain roughly 73,000 clones, just under 80% of them singletons. This clone was recorded a few times. Antigen unknown. The receptor was isolated from a man between 60 and 75 years old in good health and CMV-seronegative. The sample comprised CD4+ T cells from PBMCs. V gene TRBV11-2 combines with J gene TRBJ2-7, with 11 bases aligning to TRBD2. The DNA of the CDR3 is TGTGCCAGCAGCTTCTTAGCGGGGGGGCCGGGCGAGCAGTACTTC. The encoded protein is CASSFLAGGPGEQYF.